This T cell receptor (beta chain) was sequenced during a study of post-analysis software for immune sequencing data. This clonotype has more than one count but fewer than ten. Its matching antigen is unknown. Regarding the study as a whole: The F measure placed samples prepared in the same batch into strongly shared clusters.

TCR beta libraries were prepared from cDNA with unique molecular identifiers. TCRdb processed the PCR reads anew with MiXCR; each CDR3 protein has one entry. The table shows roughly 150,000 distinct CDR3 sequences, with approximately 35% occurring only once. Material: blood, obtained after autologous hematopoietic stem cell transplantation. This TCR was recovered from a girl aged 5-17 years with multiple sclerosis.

The CDR3 spells CSARDRIAGNYEQYF. CDR3 sequence (DNA): TGCAGTGCTAGAGATCGTATAGCGGGAAACTACGAGCAGTACTTC. J is TRBJ2-7 and V is TRBV20-1; the match to TRBD2 covers 8 bases. The CDR3 extends over 15 amino acids. The germline CDR1 and CDR2 sequences are DFQATT and SNEGSKA (reference sequence). Germline trimming cut 0 bases from V and 3 bases from J; bases unmatched to any gene: 7.